Each of the 26 T cell receptor beta chains below was sequenced from the same sample in a study of spatial heterogeneity in lung cancer. TCRdb ran MiXCR on the 5' RACE reads and lists one entry per CDR3 protein. The data show over 8,000 distinct CDR3 sequences, over 6% seen once. The time point denotes: sample taken at primary tumor resection. The specimen comprised normal lung tissue next to the tumor, sampled at surgery. Receptors originate from a male donor with early-stage non-small cell lung cancer.

This sequence joins TRBV15 and TRBJ1-3, with 8 bases aligning to TRBD1. The CDR3 runs 16 residues. With 1 base clipped from V and 5 bases from J, the junction kept 7 bases outside the gene matches. Germline V gene data show CDR1 as LNHNV and CDR2 as YYDKDF (reference sequence). CDR3 region: CATSRVWQGARNTIYF. The CDR3 bases are TGTGCCACCAGCAGAGTTTGGCAGGGGGCGAGAAACACCATATATTTT.

This clonotype was observed at least ten times. The V call is TRBV7-8, the J call TRBJ2-6; no clear D gene. Germline CDR1 reads SGHVS; CDR2 reads FQNEAQ. The CDR3 length is 18 residues. Trimming cost V 2 bases and J 0 bases, with 14 bases left between them. The CDR3 region is CASSLYDAASSGANVLTF. The CDR3 DNA sequence: TGTGCCAGCAGCTTATATGACGCGGCCTCCTCTGGGGCCAACGTCCTGACTTTC.

In its sample, this clonotype was seen a few times. The chain carries TRBV6-5 and TRBJ2-3; 7 nucleotides match TRBD2. J was trimmed by 0 bases and V by 8 bases; bases with no gene match: 5. Per the germline V gene, CDR1 is MNHEY and CDR2 is SVGAGI. This CDR3 is 14 amino acids long. DNA for the CDR3: TGTGCCAGCGGGGGGGGAGTTAGCACAGATACGCAGTATTTT. Its protein is CASGGGVSTDTQYF.

This clonotype was seen a handful of times. V and J are TRBV20-1 and TRBJ1-5; no definite D call. CDR3 length: 13 residues. Germline V CDR1 and CDR2: DFQATT, SNEGSKA (reference sequence). Between the trimmed V and J ends, which lost 4 bases and 7 bases, there was a span of 14 bases. Here the CDR3 reads CSATAGPGQPQHF. In nucleotides, the CDR3 is TGCAGTGCTACCGCAGGACCGGGCCAGCCCCAGCATTTT.

This clonotype was detected many times. The rearrangement joins TRBV18 to TRBJ1-6; 7 bases align to TRBD1. Germline CDR1 and CDR2: KGHSH and LQKENI. The CDR3 covers 17 residues. With 2 bases clipped from V and 12 bases from J, the junction kept 16 bases outside the gene matches. The CDR3 sequence: CASSPSYGTERNLPLHF. For the CDR3, the DNA is TGTGCCAGCTCACCATCATACGGGACAGAGAGAAACTTACCCCTCCACTTT. Full variable domain (outside the CDR3, taken from reference TRBV18 and TRBJ1-6): NAGVMQNPRHLVRRRGQEARLRCSPMKGHSHVYWYRQLPEEGLKFMVYLQKENIIDESGMPKERFSAEFPKEGPSILRIQQVVRGDSAAYFCASSPSYGTERNLPLHFGNGTRLTVT.

This clonotype was counted many times. V usage is TRBV9 and J usage is TRBJ1-5; D may be TRBD1 (5 bases). The V end was cut by 2 bases, the J end by 4 bases, with 10 bases between. The germline CDR1 and CDR2 sequences are SGDLS and YYNGEE. The CDR3 length is 14 residues. The CDR3 sequence is CASSVDGGNQPQHF. CDR3 sequence (DNA): TGTGCCAGCAGCGTGGACGGGGGGAATCAGCCCCAGCATTTT.

The table lists this clonotype with many counts. The CDR3 is CASSPWLDGEQFF. The CDR3 DNA reads as TGTGCCAGCAGCCCTTGGCTAGACGGTGAGCAGTTCTTC. V and J are TRBV9 and TRBJ2-1; D call uncertain. Germline V gene lookup returns CDR1 SGDLS and CDR2 YYNGEE. Trimming removed 4 bases from V and 9 bases from J, with 14 bases in between. CDR3 length: 13 amino acids.

The table lists this clonotype with many counts. This rearrangement joins TRBV5-1 to TRBJ1-1, with D unresolved. V lost 0 bases, J lost 4 bases, and 10 bases lay in between. The CDR3 totals 14 residues. The germline V gene encodes CDR1 SGHRS and CDR2 YFSETQ. CDR3 nucleotides: TGCGCCAGCAGCTTGGAGGGTAGAGGCACTGAAGCTTTCTTT. Residues: CASSLEGRGTEAFF. The full variable domain, completed using reference TRBV5-1 and TRBJ1-1, is KAGVTQTPRYLIKTRGQQVTLSCSPISGHRSVSWYQQTPGQGLQFLFEYFSETQRNKGNFPGRFSGRQFSNSRSEMNVSTLELGDSALYLCASSLEGRGTEAFFGQGTRLTVV.

The sample holds many counts of this clonotype. The chain recombines TRBV9 with TRBJ2-3; 13 bases match TRBD2. Losses at the gene ends were 1 base for V and 6 bases for J; bases not matched to a gene: 5. There are 16 residues in the CDR3. CDR1 and CDR2 (germline): SGDLS, YYNGEE. CDR3 coding DNA: TGTGCCAGCAGCGTATTACTAGCGGGGGGGCATGATACGCAGTATTTT. This sequence encodes CASSVLLAGGHDTQYF.

This clonotype occurred many times. The chain combines TRBV28 with TRBJ2-2; D possibly corresponds to TRBD2 (5 bases). Germline CDR1 is MDHEN and CDR2 is SYDVKM. V was clipped by 5 bases and J by 3 bases, with 16 bases between them. The CDR3 is 16 amino acids. The chain's CDR3 is CASSPYGRTDTGELFF. The CDR3, as DNA: TGTGCCAGCAGTCCCTACGGCAGGACTGACACCGGGGAGCTGTTTTTT.

At least ten counts were recorded for this clonotype. The chain links TRBV7-3 to TRBJ1-1; possibly TRBD1 for D (5 bases). V was shortened by 5 bases and J by 5 bases, with 15 bases between the two germline ends. This CDR3 region has 14 residues. Germline loops: CDR1 SGHTA, CDR2 FQGTGA. CDR3 DNA sequence: TGTGCCAGCAGCCTGGCCCAGGGAGGGACTGAAGCTTTCTTT. Protein: CASSLAQGGTEAFF.

This clonotype was detected ten times or more. The chain combines TRBV2 with TRBJ2-2; no clear D. This CDR3 is built from 15 residues. Trimming shortened V by 2 bases and J by 3 bases, and 10 bases separated the two germline ends. The germline V gene encodes CDR1 SNHLY and CDR2 FYNNEI. The chain's CDR3 is CASSERAADTGELFF. CDR3 DNA: TGTGCCAGCAGTGAAAGGGCCGCGGACACCGGGGAGCTGTTTTTT.

This clonotype was counted only a few times. The rearrangement uses TRBV5-1 and TRBJ1-1, with no clear D. CDR3 length equals 13 residues. Trimming stripped 4 bases from V and 2 bases from J, with 9 bases between. The germline gives CDR1 SGHRS, CDR2 YFSETQ. CDR3 residues: CASSRSYNTEAFF. The CDR3 DNA is TGCGCCAGCAGCCGTAGCTATAACACTGAAGCTTTCTTT.

This clonotype came up many times. The chain is built from TRBV2 and TRBJ2-7; possible D gene TRBD2, 6 bases. Germline assignment: CDR1 SNHLY and CDR2 FYNNEI. The CDR3 sequence is 14 residues long. V lost 7 bases, J lost 5 bases, and 18 bases lay in between. CDR3 loop: CASKRGGLPDEQYF. The CDR3, as DNA: TGTGCCAGCAAAAGAGGCGGACTACCCGACGAGCAGTACTTC.

This clonotype was detected ten times or more. The chain combines TRBV15 with TRBJ1-2; 9 bases agree with TRBD1. The CDR3 contains 17 residues. V lost 1 base, J lost 6 bases, and 12 bases stayed unmatched. In germline, CDR1 is LNHNV, CDR2 YYDKDF (reference sequence). The DNA of the CDR3 is TGTGCCACCAGCAGAGCCCCCACAGGGGGCAGGTTTAATGGCTACACCTTC. Translated: CATSRAPTGGRFNGYTF.

The V and J genes are TRBV20-1 and TRBJ2-1; D gene ambiguous. V was pared by 5 bases and J by 5 bases, with 16 bases between. The CDR3 has 14 amino acids. Germline V lookup: CDR1 DFQATT, CDR2 SNEGSKA (reference sequence). The DNA of the CDR3 is TGCAGTGCTTCCCTTCCCCCAGAACACAATGAGCAGTTCTTC. This gives the protein CSASLPPEHNEQFF.

This clonotype is judged medium-sized. The chain carries TRBV12-5 and TRBJ1-1, with TRBD1 matching 7 bases. The V and J ends lost 8 bases and 6 bases, in that order; junction bases with no gene match: 12. The germline CDR1 and CDR2 sequences are LGHNT and FRNRAP. The CDR3 totals 14 residues. CDR3 nucleotides: TGTGCTAGTAGGTCGGACAGGCAAATCGCTGAAGCTTTCTTT. Its translation: CASRSDRQIAEAFF.

This clonotype was detected many times. The chain combines TRBV9 with TRBJ2-7, with 8 bases aligning to TRBD1. Germline CDR1 is SGDLS and CDR2 is YYNGEE. After removal of 3 bases from V and 3 bases from J, the junction contained 8 bases not matched to a gene. This CDR3 region has 15 residues. The CDR3 sequence is CASSEDIQGGYEQYF. Written as DNA, the CDR3 is TGTGCCAGCAGCGAGGACATACAGGGGGGCTACGAGCAGTACTTC.

V and J are TRBV18 and TRBJ1-5, with a tentative D call TRBD1 (6 bases). Germline V lookup: CDR1 KGHSH, CDR2 LQKENI. V was cut by 4 bases and J by 4 bases, with 11 bases left in between. The length of the CDR3 is 14 residues. The DNA for the CDR3 is TGTGCCAGCTCACAGGGGGGGCAGAATCAGCCCCAGCATTTT. Translated, it gives CASSQGGQNQPQHF.

Many counts were recorded for this clonotype. The chain combines TRBV20-1 with TRBJ2-3, with D unclear. Germline V CDR1 and CDR2: DFQATT, SNEGSKA (reference sequence). V gave up 7 bases and J gave up 4 bases, with 9 bases separating them. CDR3 length equals 11 residues. The CDR3 DNA is TGCAGTGGTAGCAGCGCAGATACGCAGTATTTT. The encoded protein is CSGSSADTQYF.

This clonotype came up many times. This chain uses TRBV7-2 with TRBJ2-1; D gene uncertain. With 5 bases removed from V and 9 bases from J, the gap between germline ends came to 17 bases. This CDR3 is 14 amino acids long. The V gene's germline CDR1 is SGHTA and CDR2 FQGNSA. DNA of the CDR3: TGTGCCAGCAGCCCTATGATAGGGTTCCCTGAGCAGTTCTTC. Its translation: CASSPMIGFPEQFF.

This clonotype was counted at least ten times. The chain has TRBV5-8 and TRBJ1-2; 9 bases align to TRBD1. The CDR3 runs 14 residues. Per the germline V gene, CDR1 is SGHTS and CDR2 is YDEGEE. V shed 4 bases, J shed 4 bases, and the junction held 5 bases outside the gene matches. The CDR3 DNA follows: TGTGCCAGCAGCCTGGACAGGGGTGGCTATGGCTACACCTTC. Amino acid sequence: CASSLDRGGYGYTF.

This clonotype has at least ten counts. The chain uses TRBV7-9 and TRBJ2-2, with D perhaps matching TRBD2 (5 bases). The length of the CDR3 is 15 residues. Germline V lookup: CDR1 SEHNR, CDR2 FQNEAQ (reference sequence). Trimming took off 2 bases at V and 5 bases at J, with 12 bases between the two ends. The CDR3 spells CASSLLATSTGELFF. The CDR3, as DNA: TGTGCCAGCAGCTTACTAGCAACTTCGACCGGGGAGCTGTTTTTT.

This clonotype was seen a handful of times. The chain is built from TRBV7-2 and TRBJ2-5; D uncertain. The CDR3 sequence is 12 residues long. In germline, CDR1 is SGHTA, CDR2 FQGNSA. Trimming removed 3 bases at V and 0 bases at J, with 2 bases between. The CDR3 DNA follows: TGTGCCAGCAGCTTTCACCAAGAGACCCAGTACTTC. This codes for CASSFHQETQYF.

This clonotype was observed many times. The rearrangement joins TRBV20-1 to TRBJ2-1, with 7 bases lining up with TRBD2. V was clipped by 5 bases and J by 7 bases; unmatched bases: 5. CDR1 is DFQATT and CDR2 is SNEGSKA in the germline V gene (reference sequence). The CDR3 runs to 12 residues. CDR3 region: CSADSGGNEQFF. In DNA, the CDR3 is TGCAGTGCTGATTCGGGGGGAAATGAGCAGTTCTTC.

Ten or more counts support this clonotype. This chain joins TRBV20-1 and TRBJ2-2; TRBD2 matches at 8 bases. V was clipped by 1 base and J by 3 bases; unmatched bases: 4. The CDR3 is made up of 15 amino acids. Germline V lookup: CDR1 DFQATT, CDR2 SNEGSKA (reference sequence). This CDR3 is CSARVALADTGELFF. For the CDR3, the DNA is TGCAGTGCTAGAGTGGCACTAGCGGACACCGGGGAGCTGTTTTTT.